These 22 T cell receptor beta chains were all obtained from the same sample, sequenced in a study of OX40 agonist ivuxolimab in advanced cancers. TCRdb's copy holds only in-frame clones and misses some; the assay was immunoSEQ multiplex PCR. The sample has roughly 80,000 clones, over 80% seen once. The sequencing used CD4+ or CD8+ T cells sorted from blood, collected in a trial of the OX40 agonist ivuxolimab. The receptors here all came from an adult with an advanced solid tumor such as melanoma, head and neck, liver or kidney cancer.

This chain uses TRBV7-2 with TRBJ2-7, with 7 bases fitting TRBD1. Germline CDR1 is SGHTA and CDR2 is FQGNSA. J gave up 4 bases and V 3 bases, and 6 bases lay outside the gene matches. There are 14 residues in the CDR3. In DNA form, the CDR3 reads TGTGCCAGCAGCTTTCGGGCAGGGGGTTACGAGCAGTACTTC. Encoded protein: CASSFRAGGYEQYF.

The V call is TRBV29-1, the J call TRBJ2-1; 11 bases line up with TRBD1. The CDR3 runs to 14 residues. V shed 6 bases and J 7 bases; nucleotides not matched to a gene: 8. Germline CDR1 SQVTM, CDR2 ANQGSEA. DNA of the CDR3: TGCAGCGTGGAATCCGGGACAGGGGGAAATGAGCAGTTCTTC. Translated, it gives CSVESGTGGNEQFF.

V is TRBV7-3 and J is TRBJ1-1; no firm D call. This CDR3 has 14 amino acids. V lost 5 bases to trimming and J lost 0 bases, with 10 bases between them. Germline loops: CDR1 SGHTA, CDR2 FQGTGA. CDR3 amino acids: CASSPGIMNTEAFF. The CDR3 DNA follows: TGTGCCAGCAGCCCCGGAATCATGAACACTGAAGCTTTCTTT.

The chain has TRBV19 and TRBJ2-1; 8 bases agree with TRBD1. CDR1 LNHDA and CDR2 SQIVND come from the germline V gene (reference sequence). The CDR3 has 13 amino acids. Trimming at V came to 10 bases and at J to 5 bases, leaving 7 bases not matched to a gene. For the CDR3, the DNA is TGTGCCACCCGGACAGGGATTAACAATGAGCAGTTCTTC. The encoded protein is CATRTGINNEQFF.

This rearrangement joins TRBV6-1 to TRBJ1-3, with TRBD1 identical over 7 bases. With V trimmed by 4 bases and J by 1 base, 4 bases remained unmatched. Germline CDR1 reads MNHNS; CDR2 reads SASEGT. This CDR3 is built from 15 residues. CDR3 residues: CASSGQGGSGNTIYF. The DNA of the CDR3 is TGTGCCAGCAGTGGACAGGGAGGGTCTGGAAACACCATATATTTT.

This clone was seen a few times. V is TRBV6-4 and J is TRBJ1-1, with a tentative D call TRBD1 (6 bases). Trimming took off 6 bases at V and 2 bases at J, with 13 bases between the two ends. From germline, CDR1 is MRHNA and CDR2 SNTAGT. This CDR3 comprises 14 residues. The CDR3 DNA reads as TGTGCCAGCAGAGATTCGGACAGTAACACTGAAGCTTTCTTT. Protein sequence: CASRDSDSNTEAFF.

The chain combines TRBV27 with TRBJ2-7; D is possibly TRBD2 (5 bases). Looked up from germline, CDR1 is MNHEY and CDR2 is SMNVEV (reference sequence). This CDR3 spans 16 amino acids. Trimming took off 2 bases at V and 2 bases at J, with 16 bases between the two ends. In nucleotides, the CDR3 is TGTGCCAGCAGTTTAGAAGCGGCCCACCTTCCCTACGAGCAGTACTTC. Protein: CASSLEAAHLPYEQYF.

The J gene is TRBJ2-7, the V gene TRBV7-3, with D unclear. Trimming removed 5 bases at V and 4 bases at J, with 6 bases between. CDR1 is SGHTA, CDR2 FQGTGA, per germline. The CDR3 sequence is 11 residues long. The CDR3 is CASSPSYEQYF. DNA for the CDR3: TGTGCCAGCAGCCCCAGTTACGAGCAGTACTTC. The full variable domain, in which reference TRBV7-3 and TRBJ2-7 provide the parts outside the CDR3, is GAGVSQTPSNKVTEKGKYVELRCDPISGHTALYWYRQSLGQGPEFLIYFQGTGAADDSGLPNDRFFAVRPEGSVSTLKIQRTERGDSAVYLCASSPSYEQYFGPGTRLTVT.

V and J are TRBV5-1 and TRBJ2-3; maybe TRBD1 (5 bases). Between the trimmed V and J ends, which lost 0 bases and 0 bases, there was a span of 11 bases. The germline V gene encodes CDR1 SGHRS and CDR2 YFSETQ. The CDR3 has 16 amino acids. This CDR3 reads CASSLEGRSSTDTQYF. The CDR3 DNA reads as TGCGCCAGCAGCTTGGAGGGGCGGTCGAGCACAGATACGCAGTATTTT.

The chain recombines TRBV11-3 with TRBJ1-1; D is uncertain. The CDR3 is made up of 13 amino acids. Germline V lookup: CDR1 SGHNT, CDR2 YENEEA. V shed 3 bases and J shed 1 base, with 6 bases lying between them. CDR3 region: CASSFFWNTEAFF. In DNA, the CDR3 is TGTGCCAGCAGCTTTTTCTGGAACACTGAAGCTTTCTTT.

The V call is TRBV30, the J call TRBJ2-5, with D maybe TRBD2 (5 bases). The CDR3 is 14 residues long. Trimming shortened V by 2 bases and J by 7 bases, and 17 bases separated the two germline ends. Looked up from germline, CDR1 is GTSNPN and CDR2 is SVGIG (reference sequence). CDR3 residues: CAWSRGSRSGTQYF. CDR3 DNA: TGTGCCTGGAGTCGAGGGTCAAGATCGGGGACCCAGTACTTC.

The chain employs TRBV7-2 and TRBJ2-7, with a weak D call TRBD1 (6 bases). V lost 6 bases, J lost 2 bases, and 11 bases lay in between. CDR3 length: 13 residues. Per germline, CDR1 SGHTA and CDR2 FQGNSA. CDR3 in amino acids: CASSYRAAYEQYF. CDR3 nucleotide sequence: TGTGCCAGCAGTTACAGGGCAGCCTACGAGCAGTACTTC. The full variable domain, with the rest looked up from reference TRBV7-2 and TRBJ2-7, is GAGVSQSPSNKVTEKGKDVELRCDPISGHTALYWYRQSLGQGLEFLIYFQGNSAPDKSGLPSDRFSAERTGGSVSTLTIQRTQQEDSAVYLCASSYRAAYEQYFGPGTRLTVT.

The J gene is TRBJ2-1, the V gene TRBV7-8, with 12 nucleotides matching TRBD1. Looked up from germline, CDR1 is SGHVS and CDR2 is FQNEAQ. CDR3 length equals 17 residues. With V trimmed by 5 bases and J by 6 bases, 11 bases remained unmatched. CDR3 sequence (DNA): TGTGCCAGCAGCGTTGATCACCGGGACAGGGGGCTCAATGAGCAGTTCTTC. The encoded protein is CASSVDHRDRGLNEQFF.

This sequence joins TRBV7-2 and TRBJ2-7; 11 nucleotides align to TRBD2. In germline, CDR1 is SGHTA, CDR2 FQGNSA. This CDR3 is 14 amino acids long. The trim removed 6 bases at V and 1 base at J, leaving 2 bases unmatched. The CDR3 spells CASRRTSGSYEQYF. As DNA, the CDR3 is TGTGCCAGCAGGAGGACTAGCGGGTCCTACGAGCAGTACTTC.

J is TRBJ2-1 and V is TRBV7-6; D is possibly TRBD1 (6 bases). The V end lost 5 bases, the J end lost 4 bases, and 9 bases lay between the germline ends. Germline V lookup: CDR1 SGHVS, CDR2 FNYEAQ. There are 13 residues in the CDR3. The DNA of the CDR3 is TGTGCCAGCAGCACGGACAGATACAATGAGCAGTTCTTC. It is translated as CASSTDRYNEQFF.

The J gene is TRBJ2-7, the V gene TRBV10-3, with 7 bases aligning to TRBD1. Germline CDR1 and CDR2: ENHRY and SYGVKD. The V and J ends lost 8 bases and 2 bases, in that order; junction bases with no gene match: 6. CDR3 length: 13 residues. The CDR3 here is CAISQGEPYEQYF. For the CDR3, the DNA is TGTGCCATCTCGCAGGGGGAACCCTACGAGCAGTACTTC.

The CDR3: CASSLEGRAGETQYF. The CDR3 DNA follows: TGTGCCAGCAGCTTAGAAGGGCGTGCTGGGGAGACCCAGTACTTC. The chain couples TRBV7-2 to TRBJ2-5, with unresolved D. Trimming shortened V by 1 base and J by 5 bases, and 14 bases separated the two germline ends. CDR3 length: 15 residues. Germline lookup yields CDR1 SGHTA and CDR2 FQGNSA.

CDR3 sequence (DNA): TGCAGCGCCGCCCCGGGGGCAGACACTGAAGCTTTCTTT. Protein: CSAAPGADTEAFF. J is TRBJ1-1 and V is TRBV29-1, with D possibly TRBD1 on 6 matching bases. V lost 7 bases, J lost 3 bases, and 15 bases lay in between. The CDR3 has 13 amino acids. Germline-derived CDR1 and CDR2 are SQVTM and ANQGSEA. The variable domain in full, completed from reference TRBV29-1 and TRBJ1-1, reads SAVISQKPSRDICQRGTSLTIQCQVDSQVTMMFWYRQQPGQSLTLIATANQGSEATYESGFVIDKFPISRPNLTFSTLTVSNMSPEDSSIYLCSAAPGADTEAFFGQGTRLTVV.

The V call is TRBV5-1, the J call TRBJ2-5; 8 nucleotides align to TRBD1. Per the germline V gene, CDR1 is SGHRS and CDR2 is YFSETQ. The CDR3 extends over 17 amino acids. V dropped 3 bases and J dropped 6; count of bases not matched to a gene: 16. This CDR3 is CASSYPRDDRGSQTQYF. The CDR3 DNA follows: TGCGCCAGCAGCTACCCTCGGGATGACAGGGGTAGTCAGACCCAGTACTTC.

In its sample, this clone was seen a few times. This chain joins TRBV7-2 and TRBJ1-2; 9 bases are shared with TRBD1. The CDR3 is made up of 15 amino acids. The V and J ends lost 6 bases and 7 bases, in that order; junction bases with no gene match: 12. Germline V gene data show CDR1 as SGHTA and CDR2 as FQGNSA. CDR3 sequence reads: CASRTGQGPTGGYTF. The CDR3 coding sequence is TGTGCCAGCAGAACCGGACAGGGGCCGACGGGTGGCTACACCTTC.

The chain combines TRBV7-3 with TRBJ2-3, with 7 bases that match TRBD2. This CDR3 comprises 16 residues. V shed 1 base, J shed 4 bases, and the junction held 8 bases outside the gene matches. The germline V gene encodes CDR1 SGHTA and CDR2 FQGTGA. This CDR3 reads CASSLRVAGAADTQYF. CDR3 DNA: TGTGCCAGCAGCTTAAGGGTGGCGGGAGCGGCAGATACGCAGTATTTT.

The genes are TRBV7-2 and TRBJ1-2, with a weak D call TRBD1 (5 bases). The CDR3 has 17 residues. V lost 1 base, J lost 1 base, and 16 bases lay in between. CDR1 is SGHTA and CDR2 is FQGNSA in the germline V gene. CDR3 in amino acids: CASSLGSTQDNNYGYTF. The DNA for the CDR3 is TGTGCCAGCAGCTTAGGCTCCACACAGGACAATAACTATGGCTACACCTTC. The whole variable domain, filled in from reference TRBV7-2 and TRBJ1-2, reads GAGVSQSPSNKVTEKGKDVELRCDPISGHTALYWYRQSLGQGLEFLIYFQGNSAPDKSGLPSDRFSAERTGGSVSTLTIQRTQQEDSAVYLCASSLGSTQDNNYGYTFGSGTRLTVV.